The text below deals with one T cell receptor (beta chain). This clonotype was recorded at least ten times. No cognate antigen has been identified for it. It has no much larger one-base neighbor in the sample; base qualities were not kept. Libraries were built with 5' RACE. Sequencer: Illumina HiSeq 2500. A second PCR of about 6 to 12 cycles was run with a J-beta primer mix and a sample-barcoded 5' primer. A template-switch 5' adaptor carrying 12 random nucleotides introduced a unique molecular identifier onto each TCR beta cDNA molecule. Each sample yielded at least 2.5 million CDR3-containing paired-end reads. First-strand cDNA was synthesized from all RNA with the Mint cDNA synthesis kit, primed by a TRBC-specific oligonucleotide. After uracil-DNA glycosylase treatment, a first 18-cycle PCR used universal primers M1SS and BC2_uni_R on all cDNA. Concerning the study's data processing: Normalization of each sample was performed by random selection of 1 million high-quality reads, each carrying a distinct molecular identifier. Instead of being binned into consensus sequences, reads that shared molecular identifiers were thrown out. CDR3 identification, clonotype clustering and error correction used MiTCR with a Q25 quality threshold and the strictest error-elimination algorithm. A nonparametric unseen species model with Euler transformation was used to estimate lower-bound total TCR beta diversity. TCRdb reworked the public reads: Q25 trimming with fastp, MiXCR clone assembly, productive beta chains retained. Rows with a matching CDR3 protein are joined into one entry that keeps the most common DNA and genes. The V and J calls reflect TCRdb's pipeline rather than the authors' work. This sample has around 650,000 distinct CDR3 sequences in its table, and approximately 30% of those were observed once. Less than 20% of the sample lies in the top ten.

This record belongs to a study of blood T cells in healthy people across ages (dated by TCRdb to 2013 to 2016). About the full investigation: In model experiments, roughly one uniquely barcoded TCR beta cDNA molecule per two T cells was captured by template switching. To track age-related changes in TCR beta repertoire diversity, the study relied on deep sequencing normalized with unique cDNA molecular identifiers. Four age groups were formed from the donors: young (average approximately 15 years), middle-aged (approximately 39), aged (roughly 56) and long-lived (approximately 78). Donors of different ages were randomly distributed across sequencing lanes to avoid experimental bias. For two donors (one aged 18 to 29 and one aged 80 or older), the study analyzed two additional independent replicas of 1 million unique cDNA reads from the same blood draw.

The roughly 39 donors, aged about 6 to 95 years, were systemically healthy Caucasian individuals from Russia. Approximately 10 milliliters of peripheral blood were collected from each donor into EDTA-treated Vacutainer tubes. Ficoll-Paque density-gradient centrifugation was used to isolate PBMCs, with at least 6.5 million per sample. Total RNA was extracted from PBMCs with Trizol reagent, with at least 5.5 micrograms obtained per sample. Naive CD45RAhigh/CD27high T cell percentages were measured by flow cytometry on a PBMC aliquot from every donor. What the authors observed across the whole study: There was a strong correlation between observed TCR beta diversity and the percentage of naive T cells measured by flow cytometry. Estimates of total diversity based on one million sequenced T cells were considered lower bounds and underestimates. Because profiling used bulk unsorted PBMCs, naive and antigen-experienced compartments could not be compared conclusively. Compared with the aged group, more naive CD4+ T cells, fewer expanded clones and increased TCR diversity were shown by the long-lived group, suggesting age selection. As age increased, observed TCR beta diversity per million T cells dropped in a roughly linear way, and a significant reduction was already evident by age 40. Because the CMV infection status of the donors was unknown, age-related changes in expanded clonotypes may potentially have been confounded.

Reading from cysteine to phenylalanine, the CDR3 counts 13 amino acids. Of the read, only the CDR3 DNA is kept; its 39 bases are in frame from base 1. The germline V gene (reference sequence) supplies CDR1 GTSNPN and CDR2 SVGIG. V loses 6 bases at its end and J loses 7 bases; junction bases beyond the gene matches: 9. The sequencing sample was made of blood. The receptor was derived from an elderly woman in good health. Donor details come from another sample of the same person, matched by shared clones. The V gene is TRBV30 and the J gene is TRBJ1-1; TRBD1 matches 9 bases in the middle. The CDR3 has the sequence CACPGTGKIEAFF. The nucleotide sequence reads as follows: TGTGCCTGCCCCGGGACAGGGAAGATTGAAGCTTTCTTT.